The present T cell receptor beta chain was sequenced within a study of cytomegalovirus exposure and HLA in healthy donors. The V gene's germline CDR1 is GTSNPN and CDR2 SVGIG (reference sequence). The length of the CDR3 is 14 residues. Trimming removed 4 bases at V and 0 bases at J, with 12 bases between. Findings and caveats of the study: Association with HLA alleles at 0.05 false discovery rate was found for 16,951 TCR beta sequences in a later analysis. Evidence from a later analysis indicated that most CMV-associated TCR beta chains looked HLA-restricted. Researchers catalogued 150 or so TCR beta chains as cytomegalovirus-associated.

Amplification used 60 Vbeta primers and 13 Jbeta primers. Clones were read by immunoSEQ multiplex PCR, and TCRdb kept only the in-frame ones, dropping some. Of under 200,000 clones in the sample, 65% to 75% were seen once. As concerns this clone: The antigen remains undetermined.

The receptor was derived from a girl between 5 and 17 years old in good health and CMV-seronegative. The chain has TRBV30 and TRBJ1-1; tentative D call: TRBD1 (6 bases). Source material: PBMCs. The CDR3 DNA follows: TGTGCCTGGACAGGGGTGGGGATGAACACTGAAGCTTTCTTT. This codes for CAWTGVGMNTEAFF. Full variable domain (outside the CDR3, taken from reference TRBV30 and TRBJ1-1): SQTIHQWPATLVQPVGSPLSLECTVEGTSNPNLYWYRQAAGRGLQLLFYSVGIGQISSEVPQNLSASRPQDRQFILSSKKLLLSDSGFYLCAWTGVGMNTEAFFGQGTRLTVV.